These 18 T cell receptor beta chains share one sample of origin, sequenced in a study of T cells in Graves' hyperthyroidism and ophthalmopathy. It was RNA transcripts that yielded the amplified TCR beta CDR3 regions. A first-round RT-PCR of the TCR CDR3 used the HTBI primer set. Each CDR3 protein gets one entry after TCRdb re-called the multiplex PCR reads with MiXCR. The data hold some 490,000 distinct CDR3 sequences, with about 16% observed a single time. The sequencing input was blood. The receptor source for this set is a woman aged 25 to 39 with Graves' ophthalmopathy.

DNA for the CDR3: TGCAGTGCTAGAGGTTGGGGGACTGAAGCTTTCTTT. Its translation: CSARGWGTEAFF. The rearrangement uses TRBV20-1 and TRBJ1-1, with D possibly matching TRBD1 (5 bases). This CDR3 has 12 residues. The ends were cut back, 1 base at V and 5 bases at J, with 8 bases in the middle. CDR1 is DFQATT, CDR2 SNEGSKA, per germline (reference sequence).

This clonotype was found a few times. The gene calls are TRBV3-1 and TRBJ1-2, with a tentative D call TRBD1 (5 bases). The CDR3 contains 15 residues. Germline CDR1 and CDR2: LGHDT and YNNKEL (reference sequence). Trimming pared 1 base from V and 4 bases from J, leaving 13 bases between. The CDR3 DNA reads as TGTGCCAGCAGCCAAGGAAGTACAGGTTCCTATGGCTACACCTTC. This gives the protein CASSQGSTGSYGYTF.

The chain employs TRBV5-6 and TRBJ2-1, with 12 nucleotides matching TRBD2. The CDR3 is 16 amino acids. Germline-derived CDR1 and CDR2 are SGHDT and YYEEEE. V was clipped by 5 bases and J by 6 bases; unmatched bases: 9. The CDR3: CASSSRLAGDSNEQFF. DNA for the CDR3: TGTGCCAGCAGTTCGAGACTAGCGGGAGACTCCAATGAGCAGTTCTTC.

The chain links TRBV18 to TRBJ2-2; 14 bases line up with TRBD2. The V segment lost 5 bases and the J segment 0 bases; nucleotides outside the gene matches: 5. CDR1 KGHSH and CDR2 LQKENI come from the germline V gene. This CDR3 has 18 residues. CDR3 residues: CASSSRGLAGANTGELFF. The CDR3 DNA follows: TGTGCCAGCTCATCAAGGGGACTAGCGGGAGCGAACACCGGGGAGCTGTTTTTT.

The rearrangement uses TRBV14 and TRBJ2-1; 7 bases agree with TRBD2. The CDR3 consists of 16 residues. Germline-derived CDR1 and CDR2 are SGHDN and FVKESK. The junction had 8 bases not matched to a gene; V was cut back by 2 bases and J by 4 bases. This CDR3 reads CASSQMVPSGYNEQFF. DNA for the CDR3: TGTGCCAGCAGCCAAATGGTACCTAGCGGATACAATGAGCAGTTCTTC.

This clonotype was seen repeatedly, ten times or more. This rearrangement joins TRBV7-2 to TRBJ2-3; unclear D gene. This CDR3 region has 14 residues. V dropped 1 base and J dropped 0 bases, with 5 bases sitting between them. Germline V gene sequence: CDR1 SGHTA, CDR2 FQGNSA. CDR3 protein: CASSLGHSTDTQYF. The DNA for the CDR3 is TGTGCCAGCAGCTTAGGACATAGCACAGATACGCAGTATTTT.

This clonotype has just a few counts. The chain is built from TRBV19 and TRBJ2-7; 11 bases agree with TRBD2. CDR1 and CDR2 from the germline V gene are LNHDA and SQIVND (reference sequence). The CDR3 is made up of 14 amino acids. V trimming: 11 bases; J trimming: 6 bases; junction bases outside the gene matches: 12. As DNA, the CDR3 is TGTGCCTCACGACTAGCGGGAAAGGCTAGCGAGCAGTACTTC. Translating gives CASRLAGKASEQYF.

This clonotype was seen only a few times. The genes are TRBV7-8 and TRBJ1-4; possible D gene TRBD1, 6 bases. The CDR3 is 14 amino acids. Trimming removed 7 bases at V and 4 bases at J, with 13 bases between. Germline CDR1 is SGHVS and CDR2 is FQNEAQ. CDR3 in DNA: TGTGCCAGCACAACTAACAGGGTTAATGAAAAACTGTTTTTT. This translates into CASTTNRVNEKLFF.

This clonotype appeared many times. In nucleotides, the CDR3 is TGTGCCAGCAGGGCTAGCGGAGCCTACGAGCAGTACTTC. Protein: CASRASGAYEQYF. The chain recombines TRBV6-1 with TRBJ2-7; 7 nucleotides line up with TRBD2. The CDR3 has 13 residues. With 6 bases clipped from V and 2 bases from J, the junction kept 4 bases outside the gene matches. The germline V gene has CDR1 MNHNS and CDR2 SASEGT.

This clonotype has ten or more counts. This chain connects TRBV2 to TRBJ1-1, with TRBD1 matching over 8 bases. Germline assignment: CDR1 SNHLY and CDR2 FYNNEI. Unmatched junction bases numbered 17, after V lost 4 bases and J lost 1 base. The CDR3 contains 19 residues. The chain's CDR3 is CASSVNQGAFFRKNTEAFF. DNA of the CDR3: TGTGCCAGCAGTGTAAATCAGGGGGCATTTTTTCGAAAGAACACTGAAGCTTTCTTT.

The chain recombines TRBV7-2 with TRBJ2-3; a weak D match, TRBD2 (5 bases). The V end was cut by 4 bases, the J end by 6 bases, with 17 bases between. The CDR3 has 15 residues. Germline assignment: CDR1 SGHTA and CDR2 FQGNSA. CDR3 residues: CASSYYGLASDTQYF. CDR3 DNA: TGTGCCAGCAGCTATTACGGGCTAGCCTCGGATACGCAGTATTTT. Full variable domain (missing parts from reference TRBV7-2 and TRBJ2-3): GAGVSQSPSNKVTEKGKDVELRCDPISGHTALYWYRQSLGQGLEFLIYFQGNSAPDKSGLPSDRFSAERTGGSVSTLTIQRTQQEDSAVYLCASSYYGLASDTQYFGPGTRLTVL.

This clonotype was found a few times. The chain has TRBV27 and TRBJ1-6; 9 nucleotides agree with TRBD1. Trimming cost V 5 bases and J 12 bases; bases outside gene matches: 8. From germline, CDR1 is MNHEY and CDR2 SMNVEV (reference sequence). The CDR3 contains 14 residues. CDR3 residues: CASSPGTGRLPLHF. The CDR3 DNA is TGTGCCAGCAGTCCCGGGACAGGGAGGCTACCCCTCCACTTT.

This clonotype came up many times. The genes are TRBV6-2 or TRBV6-3 and TRBJ2-7; 7 bases fit TRBD1. This CDR3 is built from 14 residues. Germline V CDR1 and CDR2: MNHEY, SVGEGT. V lost 5 bases to trimming and J lost 1 base; unmatched junction nucleotides: 5. As DNA, the CDR3 is TGTGCCAGCAGTCAAGGGACAGCGTCCTACGAGCAGTACTTC. Protein: CASSQGTASYEQYF.

The V call is TRBV29-1, the J call TRBJ2-5; no clear D gene. Deletions cut 4 bases from V and 2 bases from J, with 8 bases between. Germline lookup yields CDR1 SQVTM and CDR2 ANQGSEA. The CDR3 extends over 12 amino acids. Here the CDR3 DNA reads TGCAGCGTTGTATGGCAGCAAGAGACCCAGTACTTC. As protein: CSVVWQQETQYF.

V gene TRBV4-1 combines with J gene TRBJ1-5; TRBD1 might be the D (5 bases). The V and J ends lost 5 bases and 3 bases respectively, with 11 bases between them. Per germline, CDR1 MGHRA and CDR2 YSYEKL. This CDR3 comprises 14 residues. The DNA for the CDR3 is TGCGCCAGCAGCTACACAGGAGACAATCAGCCCCAGCATTTT. Amino acids: CASSYTGDNQPQHF.

At least ten counts were recorded for this clonotype. The V call is TRBV18, the J call TRBJ2-5; TRBD1 aligns across 7 bases. V was clipped by 5 bases and J by 1 base; unmatched bases: 4. The CDR3 totals 14 residues. From germline, CDR1 is KGHSH and CDR2 LQKENI. The CDR3 DNA follows: TGTGCCAGCTCATCCGGGACAGCCCAAGAGACCCAGTACTTC. Residues: CASSSGTAQETQYF.

There are many counts of this clonotype. The chain combines TRBV20-1 with TRBJ2-3; 8 nucleotides agree with TRBD1. This CDR3 is built from 17 residues. J gave up 0 bases and V 0 bases, and 8 bases lay outside the gene matches. Germline V gene sequence: CDR1 DFQATT, CDR2 SNEGSKA (reference sequence). CDR3: CSARDWADRASTDTQYF. CDR3 bases: TGCAGTGCTAGAGATTGGGCGGACAGGGCGAGCACAGATACGCAGTATTTT.

V and J are TRBV15 and TRBJ1-2; D is perhaps TRBD1 (5 bases). Trimming left V 9 bases short and J 8 bases short, with 16 bases between. Per the germline V gene, CDR1 is LNHNV and CDR2 is YYDKDF (reference sequence). The CDR3 loop spans 12 amino acids. CDR3 loop: CATGLRVGGYTF. The CDR3 nucleotides are TGTGCCACGGGACTGAGGGTCGGGGGCTACACCTTC.